These 32 T cell receptor beta chains originate from one sample sequenced in a study of cytomegalovirus exposure and HLA in healthy donors. Assay used: immunoSEQ multiplex PCR; TCRdb lists only in-frame clones, some missing. The sample yields 150,000 to 200,000 clones, roughly 89% seen once. Source material: PBMCs. These receptors originate from a woman under 30 in good health and CMV-seropositive.

V usage is TRBV4-2 and J usage is TRBJ2-1; 7 bases align to TRBD2. The J segment lost 10 bases and the V segment lost 1 base, leaving 10 bases of the junction unmatched. The germline V gene has CDR1 LGHNA and CDR2 YNFKEQ. CDR3 size: 15 residues. CDR3 amino acids: CASSQVQRGPGEQFF. The DNA for the CDR3 is TGTGCCAGCAGCCAAGTCCAGCGGGGCCCCGGGGAGCAGTTCTTC.

CDR3 amino acids: CASLWLYGYTF. For the CDR3, the DNA is TGTGCCAGCCTTTGGCTGTATGGCTACACCTTC. V usage is TRBV6-5 and J usage is TRBJ1-2; no reliable D call. V lost 8 bases to trimming and J lost 5 bases, with 9 bases between them. Germline V gene lookup returns CDR1 MNHEY and CDR2 SVGAGI. CDR3 length equals 11 residues.

The gene calls are TRBV30 and TRBJ1-6; D perhaps matches TRBD1 (5 bases). The ends were cut back, 8 bases at V and 7 bases at J, with 15 bases in the middle. Looked up from germline, CDR1 is GTSNPN and CDR2 is SVGIG (reference sequence). The CDR3 sequence is 13 residues long. The CDR3 reads CALGGWQNSPLHF. CDR3 bases: TGTGCCCTGGGGGGGTGGCAAAATTCACCCCTCCACTTT.

The chain joins TRBV7-9 to TRBJ1-1; a weak D match, TRBD1 (6 bases). The ends were cut back, 6 bases at V and 1 base at J, with 9 bases in the middle. Germline V lookup: CDR1 SEHNR, CDR2 FQNEAQ (reference sequence). The CDR3 is 13 residues long. CDR3 nucleotides: TGTGCCAGCAGTCTACAGGGGAACACTGAAGCTTTCTTT. Its protein product is CASSLQGNTEAFF.

The chain recombines TRBV28 with TRBJ1-1; the D gene is possibly TRBD1 (6 bases). The CDR3 extends over 13 amino acids. Germline lookup yields CDR1 MDHEN and CDR2 SYDVKM. V was clipped by 6 bases and J by 11 bases, with 19 bases between them. CDR3 sequence: CASSKTGLDGAFF. CDR3 sequence (DNA): TGTGCCAGCAGCAAAACAGGGTTGGACGGCGCTTTCTTT. The full variable domain, rest sourced from reference TRBV28 and TRBJ1-1, is DVKVTQSSRYLVKRTGEKVFLECVQDMDHENMFWYRQDPGLGLRLIYFSYDVKMKEKGDIPEGYSVSREKKERFSLILESASTNQTSMYLCASSKTGLDGAFFGQGTRLTVV.

V gene TRBV7-3 combines with J gene TRBJ1-2; 9 bases map to TRBD1. This CDR3 has 16 amino acids. The germline CDR1 and CDR2 sequences are SGHTA and FQGTGA. V shed 2 bases, J shed 8 bases, and the junction held 12 bases outside the gene matches. DNA for the CDR3: TGTGCCAGCAGCTTAGCCCCGGGACAGGGAAGAGGCGGCTACACCTTC. This translates into CASSLAPGQGRGGYTF. Filled out from reference TRBV7-3 and TRBJ1-2, the complete variable domain reads GAGVSQTPSNKVTEKGKYVELRCDPISGHTALYWYRQSLGQGPEFLIYFQGTGAADDSGLPNDRFFAVRPEGSVSTLKIQRTERGDSAVYLCASSLAPGQGRGGYTFGSGTRLTVV.

This chain links TRBV29-1 with TRBJ1-5, with 9 nucleotides matching TRBD1. The CDR3 has 15 residues. V was clipped by 5 bases and J by 3 bases; unmatched bases: 8. Per the germline V gene, CDR1 is SQVTM and CDR2 is ANQGSEA. The CDR3 sequence is CSVRGDRDPNQPQHF. The CDR3 DNA follows: TGCAGCGTTCGAGGGGACAGGGACCCCAATCAGCCCCAGCATTTT.

The chain has TRBV10-1 and TRBJ2-2; D call uncertain. CDR1 and CDR2 (germline): WNHNN, SYGVQD (reference sequence). CDR3 size: 11 residues. V dropped 10 bases and J dropped 4 bases, with 7 bases sitting between them. The CDR3 is CANPSTGELFF. DNA for the CDR3: TGCGCCAATCCCAGCACCGGGGAGCTGTTTTTT.

The chain employs TRBV13 and TRBJ2-3, with a weak D call TRBD2 (6 bases). The CDR3 runs to 16 residues. With 3 bases removed from V and 2 bases from J, the gap between germline ends came to 15 bases. CDR1 is PRHDT and CDR2 is FYEKMQ in the germline V gene (reference sequence). The CDR3 protein is CASSLARRGYTDTQYF. The DNA of the CDR3 is TGTGCCAGCAGCTTGGCCCGGCGGGGTTACACAGATACGCAGTATTTT.

This CDR3 is CASSEYVTRRDEQFF. The CDR3 DNA sequence: TGTGCCAGCAGTGAATACGTGACTAGAAGGGACGAGCAGTTCTTC. The V call is TRBV25-1, the J call TRBJ2-1, with a possible D match to TRBD2 (6 bases). The CDR3 totals 15 residues. Trimming left V 0 bases short and J 10 bases short, with 16 bases between. Germline CDR1 is MGHDK and CDR2 is SYGVNS.

The V call is TRBV14, the J call TRBJ1-5; the D gene is possibly TRBD1 (6 bases). The V gene lost 1 base and the J gene lost 0 bases, with 10 bases spanning the gap. The germline V gene encodes CDR1 SGHDN and CDR2 FVKESK. The CDR3 totals 16 residues. In nucleotides, the CDR3 is TGTGCCAGCAGCCAAGGTGGGGGACATAGCAATCAGCCCCAGCATTTT. This codes for CASSQGGGHSNQPQHF. Looking up the rest from reference TRBV14 and TRBJ1-5 gives the full variable domain: EAGVTQFPSHSVIEKGQTVTLRCDPISGHDNLYWYRRVMGKEIKFLLHFVKESKQDESGMPNNRFLAERTGGTYSTLKVQPAELEDSGVYFCASSQGGGHSNQPQHFGDGTRLSIL.

The rearrangement joins TRBV4-2 to TRBJ2-1; a possible D gene is TRBD2 (6 bases). CDR3 length equals 17 residues. Trimming removed 0 bases at V and 0 bases at J, with 12 bases between. Germline lookup yields CDR1 LGHNA and CDR2 YNFKEQ. The DNA for the CDR3 is TGTGCCAGCAGCCAAGAGGCTAGCGCTGCCTCCTACAATGAGCAGTTCTTC. Protein: CASSQEASAASYNEQFF.

The chain recombines TRBV7-8 with TRBJ2-1; TRBD2 aligns across 12 bases. V gave up 2 bases and J gave up 0 bases; unmatched junction bases: 8. This CDR3 has 19 residues. Germline V gene lookup returns CDR1 SGHVS and CDR2 FQNEAQ. The CDR3 DNA reads TGTGCCAGCAGCTTAAGAGGACTAGCGGGAACGTCCTCCTACAATGAGCAGTTCTTC. As protein: CASSLRGLAGTSSYNEQFF. Together with reference TRBV7-8 and TRBJ2-1, the CDR3 gives the full variable domain: GAGVSQSPRYKVAKRGQDVALRCDPISGHVSLFWYQQALGQGPEFLTYFQNEAQLDKSGLPSDRFFAERPEGSVSTLKIQRTQQEDSAVYLCASSLRGLAGTSSYNEQFFGPGTRLTVL.

This clone was observed once. This chain joins TRBV28 and TRBJ1-4, with D possibly matching TRBD1 (5 bases). The CDR3 consists of 16 residues. CDR1 and CDR2 (germline): MDHEN, SYDVKM. With 3 bases removed from V and 3 bases from J, the gap between germline ends came to 14 bases. The DNA of the CDR3 is TGTGCCAGCAGTTTTAATACTGGGGGGGCTAATGAAAAACTGTTTTTT. Translation gives CASSFNTGGANEKLFF.

The chain is built from TRBV4-1 and TRBJ2-1; 8 bases agree with TRBD2. The V gene end was trimmed by 4 bases and the J gene end by 3 bases; junction bases not matched to a gene: 5. The germline gives CDR1 MGHRA, CDR2 YSYEKL. The CDR3 consists of 15 residues. In DNA, the CDR3 is TGCGCCAGCAGCCGCGGGAGCGGGGGCTACAATGAGCAGTTCTTC. This sequence encodes CASSRGSGGYNEQFF.

This rearrangement joins TRBV7-6 to TRBJ2-7; 9 bases align to TRBD1. The CDR3 contains 13 residues. Losses at the gene ends were 4 bases for V and 6 bases for J; bases not matched to a gene: 4. The germline V gene encodes CDR1 SGHVS and CDR2 FNYEAQ. CDR3 protein: CASSSGTGFEQYF. CDR3 DNA: TGTGCCAGCAGCTCCGGGACAGGGTTCGAGCAGTACTTC.

Here the CDR3 DNA reads TGTGCCAGCTCACCACCAGTAAAAGGGGATCACTCACCCCTCCACTTT. As protein: CASSPPVKGDHSPLHF. J is TRBJ1-6 and V is TRBV18; TRBD1 might be the D (5 bases). Germline V CDR1 and CDR2: KGHSH, LQKENI. The V end was cut by 0 bases, the J end by 10 bases, with 16 bases between. This CDR3 spans 16 amino acids.

This sequence joins TRBV19 and TRBJ2-6; 10 nucleotides match TRBD1. Germline V gene data show CDR1 as LNHDA and CDR2 as SQIVND (reference sequence). Trimming took 4 bases from V and 1 from J; bases not matched to a gene: 4. There are 17 residues in the CDR3. The CDR3 loop is CASSKGQGTSGANVLTF. The CDR3 nucleotides are TGTGCCAGTAGTAAGGGACAGGGGACTTCTGGGGCCAACGTCCTGACTTTC.

The V and J genes are TRBV6-5 and TRBJ1-2; TRBD1 aligns across 9 bases. V trimming: 4 bases; J trimming: 6 bases; junction bases outside the gene matches: 3. Germline V gives CDR1 MNHEY, CDR2 SVGAGI. This CDR3 is 13 amino acids long. The CDR3 nucleotides are TGTGCCAGCAGTTCGGGGGACAGGGATGGCTACACCTTC. Translated, it gives CASSSGDRDGYTF.

The V gene is TRBV28, the J gene TRBJ2-7; weak D call: TRBD1 (5 bases). Germline CDR1 is MDHEN and CDR2 is SYDVKM. V dropped 3 bases and J dropped 2 bases, with 8 bases sitting between them. The CDR3 loop spans 13 amino acids. DNA of the CDR3: TGTGCCAGCAGTTTCCAGGGCGCCTACGAGCAGTACTTC. It encodes CASSFQGAYEQYF.

The V call is TRBV5-1, the J call TRBJ2-1, with D maybe TRBD1 (6 bases). This CDR3 has 17 residues. Trimming shortened V by 4 bases and J by 0 bases, and 17 bases separated the two germline ends. From germline, CDR1 is SGHRS and CDR2 YFSETQ. The DNA for the CDR3 is TGCGCCAGCAGCCTTGAGGGGGTTACCAGCTCCTACAATGAGCAGTTCTTC. It specifies CASSLEGVTSSYNEQFF. Full variable domain (missing parts from reference TRBV5-1 and TRBJ2-1): KAGVTQTPRYLIKTRGQQVTLSCSPISGHRSVSWYQQTPGQGLQFLFEYFSETQRNKGNFPGRFSGRQFSNSRSEMNVSTLELGDSALYLCASSLEGVTSSYNEQFFGPGTRLTVL.

This clone was counted between two and nine times. This chain links TRBV28 with TRBJ1-2, with D hard to call. The CDR3 has 13 residues. In germline, CDR1 is MDHEN, CDR2 SYDVKM. The V end lost 1 base, the J end lost 4 bases, and 7 bases lay between the germline ends. This CDR3 is CASSLSVFYGYTF. The CDR3 nucleotides read TGTGCCAGCAGTTTATCCGTTTTCTATGGCTACACCTTC.

V is TRBV6-1 and J is TRBJ2-4, with a tentative D call TRBD2 (6 bases). V was clipped by 2 bases and J by 2 bases, with 16 bases between them. This CDR3 has 17 amino acids. Per the germline V gene, CDR1 is MNHNS and CDR2 is SASEGT. The CDR3 sequence is CASSEIGGANSKNIQYF. The CDR3 DNA is TGTGCCAGCAGTGAAATCGGGGGAGCTAATTCCAAAAACATTCAGTACTTC.

The J gene is TRBJ1-2, the V gene TRBV5-4; D gene unclear. The CDR3 extends over 14 amino acids. CDR1 is SGHNT, CDR2 YYREEE, per germline (reference sequence). Trimming took off 4 bases at V and 1 base at J, with 11 bases between the two ends. The CDR3 DNA reads TGTGCCAGCAGCCCGGAGACGCATAACTATGGCTACACCTTC. Protein sequence: CASSPETHNYGYTF.

This chain links TRBV7-2 with TRBJ2-7, with 12 bases lining up with TRBD2. The junction had 4 bases not matched to a gene; V was cut back by 5 bases and J by 5 bases. This CDR3 is 14 amino acids long. Germline-derived CDR1 and CDR2 are SGHTA and FQGNSA. CDR3 coding DNA: TGTGCCAGCAGCCGCGGACTAGCGGGACACGAGCAGTACTTC. Translation gives CASSRGLAGHEQYF.

The chain couples TRBV6-1 to TRBJ1-1, with 7 bases lining up with TRBD1. V gave up 6 bases and J gave up 5 bases; unmatched junction bases: 6. Germline V gene sequence: CDR1 MNHNS, CDR2 SASEGT. The CDR3 sequence is 13 residues long. CDR3 sequence: CASRLQGLTEAFF. For the CDR3, the DNA is TGTGCCAGCAGGCTACAGGGGCTGACTGAAGCTTTCTTT.

The rearrangement uses TRBV30 and TRBJ1-2, with 9 bases that match TRBD1. Germline trimming cut 2 bases from V and 2 bases from J; bases unmatched to any gene: 3. The CDR3 loop spans 14 amino acids. Germline CDR1 reads GTSNPN; CDR2 reads SVGIG (reference sequence). The CDR3 nucleotides read TGTGCCTGGAGTCGGGACAGGGCCAACTATGGCTACACCTTC. Its translation: CAWSRDRANYGYTF.

CDR3 residues: CASSKIWVSPLSWDRSYEQYF. CDR3 sequence (DNA): TGTGCCAGCAGCAAGATTTGGGTTTCCCCCCTGAGTTGGGACAGATCCTACGAGCAGTACTTC. J is TRBJ2-7 and V is TRBV28, with 7 bases fitting TRBD1. The CDR3 has 21 residues. In germline, CDR1 is MDHEN, CDR2 SYDVKM. Trimming at V came to 6 bases and at J to 1 base, leaving 27 bases not matched to a gene.

The chain uses TRBV5-6 and TRBJ2-7; a weak D match, TRBD2 (5 bases). The germline V gene encodes CDR1 SGHDT and CDR2 YYEEEE. The CDR3 totals 14 residues. Trimming took off 0 bases at V and 4 bases at J, with 11 bases between the two ends. CDR3 bases: TGTGCCAGCAGCTTGGAAGGAACGGGGTACGAGCAGTACTTC. Amino acids: CASSLEGTGYEQYF.

The V gene is TRBV19, the J gene TRBJ1-5; 8 bases align to TRBD1. Germline CDR1 reads LNHDA; CDR2 reads SQIVND (reference sequence). The CDR3 totals 16 residues. V shed 4 bases, J shed 5 bases, and the junction held 10 bases outside the gene matches. CDR3 in DNA: TGTGCCAGTAGTAATGGGGTGGACAGGGAGGATCAGCCCCAGCATTTT. The encoded protein is CASSNGVDREDQPQHF.

The chain combines TRBV5-1 with TRBJ2-5; 8 nucleotides line up with TRBD2. This CDR3 is 17 amino acids long. V lost 8 bases to trimming and J lost 1 base; unmatched junction nucleotides: 16. In germline, CDR1 is SGHRS, CDR2 YFSETQ. CDR3 protein: CASRDELAVTIQETQYF. CDR3 nucleotides: TGCGCCAGTCGGGATGAACTAGCGGTTACAATCCAAGAGACCCAGTACTTC.

The J gene is TRBJ2-7, the V gene TRBV5-1; TRBD1 might be the D (6 bases). Trimming shortened V by 0 bases and J by 0 bases, and 10 bases separated the two germline ends. CDR1 and CDR2 from the germline V gene are SGHRS and YFSETQ. The CDR3 spans 15 residues. CDR3 sequence reads: CASSLDLDSSYEQYF. The CDR3 DNA is TGCGCCAGCAGCTTGGACCTGGACAGCTCCTACGAGCAGTACTTC.